These 4 T cell receptor beta chains originate from one sample sequenced in a study of T cell clonality in common variable immunodeficiency. The study's findings and limits: Reportedly, TCR beta sequences from common variable immunodeficiency showed fewer deletions and N-nucleotide insertions.

Generated by immunoSEQ multiplex PCR, the TCRdb table keeps only in-frame clones and is missing some. The table lists about 31,000 clones, with no singletons. These receptors are not linked to any known antigen. Input material: peripheral blood mononuclear cells. The receptors shown here come from a human donor with common variable immunodeficiency.

This clone showed up many times. The read terminates 3 residues before the CDR3 end, so the remaining end is supplied by the germline J gene. The chain employs TRBV12-3 or TRBV12-4 and TRBJ2-1; weak D call: TRBD2 (6 bases). Trimming took 2 bases from V and 6 from J, leaving 11 bases between them. The CDR3 covers 14 residues. The sequenced part of the CDR3 DNA is TGTGCCAGCAGTTTATTACTAGCTTCCAATGAG. Encoded protein: CASSLLLASNE. The CDR3 in full is CASSLLLASNEQFF.

This clone was counted between two and nine times. The CDR3 extends 3 residues past the end of the read, so its final part is completed from the germline J gene. V gene TRBV7-2 combines with J gene TRBJ1-1, with D maybe TRBD1 (6 bases). Looked up from germline, CDR1 is SGHTA and CDR2 is FQGNSA. Trimming took 5 bases from V and 5 from J, leaving 18 bases between them. The CDR3 is made up of 15 amino acids. The covered CDR3 bases are TGTGCCAGCAGCCTAATAGTCAGGGGTGGGACTGAA. Its protein product is CASSLIVRGGTE. The entire CDR3 protein reads CASSLIVRGGTEAFF.

This clone has a count of ten or more. With the read ending 3 residues before the CDR3 end, the germline J gene is used to fill in that end. V usage is TRBV20-1 and J usage is TRBJ2-2, with unresolved D. Germline V lookup: CDR1 DFQATT, CDR2 SNEGSKA (reference sequence). The CDR3 has 13 residues. With 0 bases removed from V and 7 bases from J, the gap between germline ends came to 9 bases. The CDR3 here is CSARDDGHGELFF. The sequenced CDR3 bases are TGCAGTGCTAGAGATGATGGGCACGGGGAG.

This clone was counted ten times or more. Coverage ceases 3 residues before the CDR3 finishes, and the germline J gene fills in the end. This chain joins TRBV13 and TRBJ2-3; the D is unclear. V was clipped by 2 bases and J by 1 base, with 7 bases between them. The CDR3 covers 14 residues. Germline loops: CDR1 PRHDT, CDR2 FYEKMQ (reference sequence). The CDR3 DNA, read in part, is TGTGCCAGCAGCTTAAGGTCGCGCACAGATACG. Protein: CASSLRSRTDT. The full CDR3 protein reads CASSLRSRTDTQYF.